One T cell receptor (beta chain) is described in this entry. Data came from immunoSEQ multiplex PCR; TCRdb stores just in-frame clones and leaves some out. The profile shows approximately 30,000 clones, roughly 96% of them singletons. The data stem from a study of regulatory and conventional T cells in RAG deficiency. The CDR3 spans 13 residues. Per the germline V gene, CDR1 is SEHNR and CDR2 is FQNEAQ (reference sequence). The germline V and J ends were trimmed by 1 base and 6 bases, with 8 bases remaining between them. Conventional CD4+ T cells were sorted from blood as CD25-low CD127-high cells. The data were also submitted as part of a second study, on regulatory T cells. From that second work: Amplification used 52 TRBV primers and 13 TRBJ primers.

Sequenced sample: CD25- CD4+ T cells sorted from blood. This sequence joins TRBV7-9 and TRBJ2-3, with D perhaps matching TRBD2 (6 bases). The receptor was isolated from a human donor in good health. CDR3 nucleotides: TGTGCCAGCAGCTTAGGTCGGGGGGATACGCAGTATTTT. Protein product: CASSLGRGDTQYF. The whole variable domain, remainder taken from reference TRBV7-9 and TRBJ2-3, is DTGVSQNPRHKITKRGQNVTFRCDPISEHNRLYWYRQTLGQGPEFLTYFQNEAQLEKSRLLSDRFSAERPKGSFSTLEIQRTEQGDSAMYLCASSLGRGDTQYFGPGTRLTVL.